This T cell receptor (beta chain) was profiled in a study of T cell changes during pregnancy in multiple sclerosis. Sequencing used immunoSEQ multiplex PCR; TCRdb keeps in-frame clones, though not all of them. The data show about 68,000 clones, 90% seen once. Deletions cut 6 bases from V and 1 base from J, with 16 bases between. This CDR3 comprises 17 residues. Germline CDR1 MDHEN, CDR2 SYDVKM. The J gene is TRBJ2-6, the V gene TRBV28; D gene unclear. This TCR came from a female donor with multiple sclerosis, enrolled in a pregnancy study. The sequenced sample was peripheral blood, obtained in the third trimester of pregnancy. Written as DNA, the CDR3 is TGTGCCAGCAGCCCAAACGAGTGGGCTTCTGGGGCCAACGTCCTGACTTTC. Amino acids: CASSPNEWASGANVLTF.